This TCR beta chain originates from a study of T cell changes during pregnancy in multiple sclerosis. This CDR3 has 16 amino acids. V dropped 0 bases and J dropped 5 bases, with 16 bases sitting between them. Germline lookup yields CDR1 MGHRA and CDR2 YSYEKL. Sequencing was performed with immunoSEQ multiplex PCR; in TCRdb, only in-frame clones are kept and a portion is missing. The table records roughly 110,000 clones, less than 95% of them present only once. The sample consisted of peripheral blood, taken after pregnancy. The V call is TRBV4-1, the J call TRBJ1-1; perhaps TRBD1 as D (5 bases). The clonotype was recovered from a female donor with multiple sclerosis, enrolled in a pregnancy study. DNA of the CDR3: TGCGCCAGCAGCCAAGAGACCGCGCGGGGGTGGACTGAAGCTTTCTTT. This sequence encodes CASSQETARGWTEAFF.